Listed below are T cell receptor beta chains from one sample, sequenced in a study of blood T cell repertoires in COVID-19. Sequencing was performed with immunoSEQ multiplex PCR; in TCRdb, only in-frame clones are kept and a portion is missing. The data show around 30,000 clones, 60% to 85% seen once. Sequenced: peripheral blood. The receptor set was obtained from a woman in her sixties or seventies with active or convalescent COVID-19. CDR3s include the opening cysteine and the closing phenylalanine or tryptophan. D genes are given only for firm matches.

d_gene,j_gene,v_gene,CDR3nt,CDR3aa
TRBD2,TRBJ2-5,TRBV5-1,TGCGCCAGCAGCTTGGGGACTAGCCAAGAGACCCAGTACTTC,CASSLGTSQETQYF
.,TRBJ2-4,TRBV29-1,TGCAGCGGGGCCGCGGGGAGTTCTAAGGTGCGGTACTTC,CSGAAGSSKVRYF
TRBD1,TRBJ1-1,TRBV7-2,TGTGCCAGCAGCTTAGCCGGGATGTTGGGACAGGGAGCGGGAACCACTGAAGCTTTCTTT,CASSLAGMLGQGAGTTEAFF
.,TRBJ1-1,TRBV20-1,TGCAGTGCTAGTGCCAGGTTAAACACTGAAGCTTTCTTT,CSASARLNTEAFF
TRBD1,TRBJ1-1,TRBV9,TGTGCCAGCAGCCCAGGGGGCTGGAACACTGAAGCTTTCTTT,CASSPGGWNTEAFF
.,TRBJ2-3,TRBV10-3,TGTGCCATCACCTCCGACCCGGGTGGTGGTACGCAGTATTTT,CAITSDPGGGTQYF
.,TRBJ1-2,TRBV27,TGTGCCAGCAGTCCGAATCAGAACAGGGTTTTAGGCTATGGCTACACCTTC,CASSPNQNRVLGYGYTF
TRBD1,TRBJ2-7,TRBV7-2,TGTGCCAGCAGCTTATCGACAGGGGGCTACGAGCAGTACTTC,CASSLSTGGYEQYF
TRBD1,TRBJ2-7,TRBV6-4,TGTGCCAGCAGCCGGGACAGTTACTACGAGCAGTACTTC,CASSRDSYYEQYF
.,TRBJ2-5,TRBV5-4,TGTGCCAGCAGCTCATTAGTAGAAGAGACCCAGTACTTC,CASSSLVEETQYF
TRBD2,TRBJ2-1,TRBV10-3,TGTGCCATCGGTAGTGGCGGGGGTTCCTACAATGAGCAGTTCTTC,CAIGSGGGSYNEQFF
.,TRBJ2-5,TRBV7-2,TGTGCCAGCAGCTTAAGGCTAGCAGAGACCCAGTACTTC,CASSLRLAETQYF
TRBD1,TRBJ2-3,TRBV4-1,TGCGCCAGCAGCCCCGCCGGGACAGGGGGGGGGACAGATACGCAGTATTTT,CASSPAGTGGGTDTQYF